The 6 T cell receptor beta chains listed next were all sequenced from one sample in a study of cytomegalovirus exposure and HLA in healthy donors. The PCR had 60 Vbeta and 13 Jbeta primers. The data were produced by immunoSEQ multiplex PCR, yet TCRdb's version contains in-frame clones alone and is incomplete. The sample carries 150,000 to 200,000 clones, 84% recorded once. The sequenced sample consisted of PBMCs. The origin of the receptors is a boy aged 5-17 years in good health and CMV-seronegative.

The chain recombines TRBV18 with TRBJ2-7, with 10 bases identical to TRBD1. The CDR3 extends over 15 amino acids. In germline, CDR1 is KGHSH, CDR2 LQKENI. After removal of 3 bases from V and 7 bases from J, the junction contained 9 bases not matched to a gene. The CDR3 nucleotides read TGTGCCAGCTCACCCCTCCGGGACAGGGGTGGGGAGCAGTACTTC. This codes for CASSPLRDRGGEQYF. Together with reference TRBV18 and TRBJ2-7, the CDR3 gives the full variable domain: NAGVMQNPRHLVRRRGQEARLRCSPMKGHSHVYWYRQLPEEGLKFMVYLQKENIIDESGMPKERFSAEFPKEGPSILRIQQVVRGDSAAYFCASSPLRDRGGEQYFGPGTRLTVT.

About this clone itself: This CDR3 is also generated by other DNA sequences in the sample. This chain links TRBV2 with TRBJ2-2, with 7 bases aligning to TRBD1. The trim removed 2 bases at V and 2 bases at J, leaving 5 bases unmatched. This CDR3 has 16 amino acids. Germline CDR1 is SNHLY and CDR2 is FYNNEI. CDR3 region: CASSEPRGGNTGELFF. The CDR3 DNA follows: TGTGCCAGCAGTGAACCCCGAGGGGGCAACACCGGGGAGCTGTTTTTT. Full variable domain (missing parts from reference TRBV2 and TRBJ2-2): EPEVTQTPSHQVTQMGQEVILRCVPISNHLYFYWYRQILGQKVEFLVSFYNNEISEKSEIFDDQFSVERPDGSNFTLKIRSTKLEDSAMYFCASSEPRGGNTGELFFGEGSRLTVL.

V usage is TRBV29-1 and J usage is TRBJ1-4, with D tentatively TRBD1 (6 bases). The CDR3 is 14 residues long. Trimming left V 6 bases short and J 8 bases short, with 19 bases between. CDR1 and CDR2 (germline): SQVTM, ANQGSEA. The CDR3 protein is CSVASGAWEEKLFF. The CDR3 nucleotides are TGCAGCGTCGCCTCAGGGGCTTGGGAAGAAAAACTGTTTTTT.

The chain couples TRBV29-1 to TRBJ1-1; D may be TRBD1 (5 bases). This CDR3 spans 12 amino acids. Germline V gene data show CDR1 as SQVTM and CDR2 as ANQGSEA. V was trimmed by 6 bases and J by 4 bases, leaving 12 bases between them. The CDR3 protein is CSVPTGGTEAFF. CDR3 DNA sequence: TGCAGCGTCCCAACCGGGGGCACTGAAGCTTTCTTT.

The CDR3 coding sequence is TGTGCCAGCAGCTTAGGGCAGGGGGTGGGACCCCTCCACTTT. It specifies CASSLGQGVGPLHF. J is TRBJ1-6 and V is TRBV7-8; 7 bases are a match to TRBD1. Germline loops: CDR1 SGHVS, CDR2 FQNEAQ. The CDR3 loop spans 14 amino acids. Trimming cost V 1 base and J 12 bases; bases outside gene matches: 6. Based on the CDR3 plus reference TRBV7-8 and TRBJ1-6, the full variable domain is GAGVSQSPRYKVAKRGQDVALRCDPISGHVSLFWYQQALGQGPEFLTYFQNEAQLDKSGLPSDRFFAERPEGSVSTLKIQRTQQEDSAVYLCASSLGQGVGPLHFGNGTRLTVT.

The gene calls are TRBV28 and TRBJ1-2; tentative D call: TRBD1 (6 bases). Germline CDR1 reads MDHEN; CDR2 reads SYDVKM. V was pared by 7 bases and J by 5 bases, with 11 bases between. The CDR3 length is 12 residues. The CDR3 nucleotides are TGTGCCAGCATGGCGGGGGCTTATGGCTACACCTTC. It codes for CASMAGAYGYTF.